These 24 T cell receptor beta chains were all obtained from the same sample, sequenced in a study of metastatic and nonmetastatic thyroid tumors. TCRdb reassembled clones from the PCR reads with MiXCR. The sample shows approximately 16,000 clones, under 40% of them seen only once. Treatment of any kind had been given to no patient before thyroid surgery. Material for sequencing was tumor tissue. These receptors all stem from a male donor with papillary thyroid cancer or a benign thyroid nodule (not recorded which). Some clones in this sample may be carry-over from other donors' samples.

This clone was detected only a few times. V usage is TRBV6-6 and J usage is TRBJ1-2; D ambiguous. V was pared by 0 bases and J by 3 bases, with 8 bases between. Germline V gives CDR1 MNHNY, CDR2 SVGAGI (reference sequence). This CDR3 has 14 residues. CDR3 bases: TGTGCCAGCAGTTACTCGATAGGGTACTATGGCTACACCTTC. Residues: CASSYSIGYYGYTF.

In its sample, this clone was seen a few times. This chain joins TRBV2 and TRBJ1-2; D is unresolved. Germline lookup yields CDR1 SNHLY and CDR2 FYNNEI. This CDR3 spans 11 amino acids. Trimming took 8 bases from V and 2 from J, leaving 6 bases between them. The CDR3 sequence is CASRANYGYTF. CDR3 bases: TGTGCCAGCCGGGCCAACTATGGCTACACCTTC.

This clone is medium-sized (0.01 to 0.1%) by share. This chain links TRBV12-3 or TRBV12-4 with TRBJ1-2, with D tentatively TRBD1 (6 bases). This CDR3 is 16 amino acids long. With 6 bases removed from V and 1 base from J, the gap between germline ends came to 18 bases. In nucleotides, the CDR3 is TGTGCCAGCAGCATTTTAGACAGGATTTATAACTATGGCTACACCTTC. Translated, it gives CASSILDRIYNYGYTF.

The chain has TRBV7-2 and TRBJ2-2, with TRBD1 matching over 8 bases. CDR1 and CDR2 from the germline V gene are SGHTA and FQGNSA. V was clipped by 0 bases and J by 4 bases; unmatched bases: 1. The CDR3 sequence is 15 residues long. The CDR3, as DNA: TGTGCCAGCAGCTTAGCCCAGGGGGCCACCGGGGAGCTGTTTTTT. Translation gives CASSLAQGATGELFF.

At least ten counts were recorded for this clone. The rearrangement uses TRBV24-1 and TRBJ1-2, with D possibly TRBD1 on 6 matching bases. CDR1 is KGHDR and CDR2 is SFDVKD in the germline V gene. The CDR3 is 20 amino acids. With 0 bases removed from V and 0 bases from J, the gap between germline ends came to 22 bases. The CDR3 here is CATSDLYEGGGTLANYGYTF. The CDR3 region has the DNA TGTGCCACCAGTGATTTGTATGAGGGGGGGGGAACATTAGCTAACTATGGCTACACCTTC.

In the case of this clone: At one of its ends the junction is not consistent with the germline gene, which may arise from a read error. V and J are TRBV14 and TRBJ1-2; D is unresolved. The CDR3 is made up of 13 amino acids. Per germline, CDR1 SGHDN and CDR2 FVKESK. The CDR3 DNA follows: TGTGCAAGCAGCCATCAAATGGAGTACGGCTACACCTTC. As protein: CASSHQMEYGYTF.

In DNA, the CDR3 is TGTGCCAGCAGTTACTCTCTAGCGGGGTTCCAAGAGACCCAGTACTTC. This sequence encodes CASSYSLAGFQETQYF. The J gene is TRBJ2-5, the V gene TRBV6-6; TRBD2 agrees at 9 bases. The CDR3 has 16 residues. CDR1 is MNHNY, CDR2 SVGAGI, per germline (reference sequence). Losses at the gene ends were 0 bases for V and 1 base for J; bases not matched to a gene: 3.

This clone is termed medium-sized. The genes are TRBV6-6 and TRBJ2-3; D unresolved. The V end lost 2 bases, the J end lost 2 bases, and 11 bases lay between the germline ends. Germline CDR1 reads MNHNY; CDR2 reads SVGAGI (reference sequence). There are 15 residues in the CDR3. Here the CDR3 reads CASSYGIVDTDTQYF. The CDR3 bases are TGTGCCAGCAGTTACGGTATAGTGGACACAGATACGCAGTATTTT.

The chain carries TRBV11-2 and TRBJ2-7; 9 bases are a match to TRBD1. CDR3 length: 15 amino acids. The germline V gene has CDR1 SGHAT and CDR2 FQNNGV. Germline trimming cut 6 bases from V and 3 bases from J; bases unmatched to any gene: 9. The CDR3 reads CASRPRQGVGYEQYF. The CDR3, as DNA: TGTGCCAGCAGACCGAGACAGGGGGTAGGCTACGAGCAGTACTTC. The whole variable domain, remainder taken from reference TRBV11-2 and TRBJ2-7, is EAGVAQSPRYKIIEKRQSVAFWCNPISGHATLYWYQQILGQGPKLLIQFQNNGVVDDSQLPKDRFSAERLKGVDSTLKIQPAKLEDSAVYLCASRPRQGVGYEQYFGPGTRLTVT.

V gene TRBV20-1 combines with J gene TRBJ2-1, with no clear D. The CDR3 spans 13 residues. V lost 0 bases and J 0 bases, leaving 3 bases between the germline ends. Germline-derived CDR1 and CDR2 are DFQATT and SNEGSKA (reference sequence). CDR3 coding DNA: TGCAGTGCTAGAGACATCTCCTACAATGAGCAGTTCTTC. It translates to CSARDISYNEQFF.

The CDR3 reads CASSQEGQAFSGANVLTF. CDR3 nucleotides: TGCGCCAGCAGCCAAGAGGGGCAGGCCTTCTCTGGGGCCAACGTCCTGACTTTC. The gene calls are TRBV4-3 and TRBJ2-6, with D tentatively TRBD1 (5 bases). This CDR3 has 18 residues. V was pared by 0 bases and J by 0 bases, with 12 bases between. Germline V lookup: CDR1 LGHNA, CDR2 YSLEER.

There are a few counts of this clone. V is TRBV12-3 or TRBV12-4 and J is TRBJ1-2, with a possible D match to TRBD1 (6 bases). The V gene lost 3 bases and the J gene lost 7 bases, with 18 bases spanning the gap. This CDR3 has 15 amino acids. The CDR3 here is CASSLSAGAASGYTF. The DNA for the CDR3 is TGTGCCAGCAGTTTGAGCGCAGGGGCGGCGAGTGGCTACACCTTC.

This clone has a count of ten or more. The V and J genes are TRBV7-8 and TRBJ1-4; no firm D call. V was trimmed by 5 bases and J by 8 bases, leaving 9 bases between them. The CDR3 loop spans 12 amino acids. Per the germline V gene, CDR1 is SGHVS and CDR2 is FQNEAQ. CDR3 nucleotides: TGTGCCAGCAGCCTAGACTCGGAAAAACTGTTTTTT. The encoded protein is CASSLDSEKLFF. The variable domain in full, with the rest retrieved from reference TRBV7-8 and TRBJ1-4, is GAGVSQSPRYKVAKRGQDVALRCDPISGHVSLFWYQQALGQGPEFLTYFQNEAQLDKSGLPSDRFFAERPEGSVSTLKIQRTQQEDSAVYLCASSLDSEKLFFGSGTQLSVL.

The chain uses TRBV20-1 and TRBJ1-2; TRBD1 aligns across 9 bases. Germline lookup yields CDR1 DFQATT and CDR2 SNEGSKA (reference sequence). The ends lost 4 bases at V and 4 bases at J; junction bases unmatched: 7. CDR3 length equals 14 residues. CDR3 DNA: TGCAGTGCTACCCCCGGGACAGGGACCTATGGCTACACCTTC. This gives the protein CSATPGTGTYGYTF.

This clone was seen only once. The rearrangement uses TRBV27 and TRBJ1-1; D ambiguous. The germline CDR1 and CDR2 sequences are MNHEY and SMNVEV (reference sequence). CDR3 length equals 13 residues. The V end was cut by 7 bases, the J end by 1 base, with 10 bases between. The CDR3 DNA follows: TGTGCCAGCATTTCTGCGGCGAACACTGAAGCTTTCTTT. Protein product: CASISAANTEAFF.

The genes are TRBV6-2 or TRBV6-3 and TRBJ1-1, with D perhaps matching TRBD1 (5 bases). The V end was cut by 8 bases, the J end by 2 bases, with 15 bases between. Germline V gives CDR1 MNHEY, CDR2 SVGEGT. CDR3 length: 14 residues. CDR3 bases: TGTGCCAGCCGCTGGGACTCCGGTAACACTGAAGCTTTCTTT. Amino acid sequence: CASRWDSGNTEAFF.

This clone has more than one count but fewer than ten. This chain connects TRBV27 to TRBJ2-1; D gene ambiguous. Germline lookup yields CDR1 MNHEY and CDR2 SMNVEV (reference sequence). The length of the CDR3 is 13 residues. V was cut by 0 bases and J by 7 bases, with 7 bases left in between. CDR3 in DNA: TGTGCCAGCAGTTTATCCTCCGGTAATGAGCAGTTCTTC. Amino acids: CASSLSSGNEQFF.

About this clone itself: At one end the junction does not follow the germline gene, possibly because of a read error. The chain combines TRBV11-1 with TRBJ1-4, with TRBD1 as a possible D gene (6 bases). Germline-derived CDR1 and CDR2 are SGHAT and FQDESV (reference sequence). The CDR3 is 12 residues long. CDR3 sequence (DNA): TGCGCCAGCAGACAGGACAATGAAAAACTGTTTTTT. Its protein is CASRQDNEKLFF. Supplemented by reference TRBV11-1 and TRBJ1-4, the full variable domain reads EAEVAQSPRYKITEKSQAVAFWCDPISGHATLYWYRQILGQGPELLVQFQDESVVDDSQLPKDRFSAERLKGVDSTLKIQPAELGDSAMYLCASRQDNEKLFFGSGTQLSVL.

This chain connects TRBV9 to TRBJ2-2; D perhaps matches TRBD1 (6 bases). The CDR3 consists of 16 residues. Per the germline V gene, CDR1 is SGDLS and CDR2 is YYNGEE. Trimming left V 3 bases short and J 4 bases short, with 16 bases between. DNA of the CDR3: TGTGCCAGCAGCGCTACAGGGCGGAGTGCCACCGGGGAGCTGTTTTTT. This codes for CASSATGRSATGELFF.

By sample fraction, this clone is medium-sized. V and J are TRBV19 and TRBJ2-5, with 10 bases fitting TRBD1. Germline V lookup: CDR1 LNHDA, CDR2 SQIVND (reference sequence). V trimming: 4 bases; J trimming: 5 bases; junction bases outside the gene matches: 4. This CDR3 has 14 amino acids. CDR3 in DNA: TGTGCCAGTAGTACGACAGGGGGCTTTGAGACCCAGTACTTC. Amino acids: CASSTTGGFETQYF. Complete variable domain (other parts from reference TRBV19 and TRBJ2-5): DGGITQSPKYLFRKEGQNVTLSCEQNLNHDAMYWYRQDPGQGLRLIYYSQIVNDFQKGDIAEGYSVSREKKESFPLTVTSAQKNPTAFYLCASSTTGGFETQYFGPGTRLLVL.

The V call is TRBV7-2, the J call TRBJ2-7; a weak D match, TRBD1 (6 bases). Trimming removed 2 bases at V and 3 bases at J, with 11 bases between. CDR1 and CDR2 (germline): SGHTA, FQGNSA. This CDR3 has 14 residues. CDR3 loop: CASSLYRAGYEQYF. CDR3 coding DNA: TGTGCCAGCAGCTTATACAGGGCGGGCTACGAGCAGTACTTC.

CDR3 region: CASSYSRGNTIYF. The CDR3 DNA follows: TGTGCCAGCAGTTACTCGCGTGGAAACACCATATATTTT. The chain joins TRBV6-5 to TRBJ1-3, with unresolved D. The CDR3 consists of 13 residues. The germline V and J ends were trimmed by 0 bases and 3 bases, with 3 bases remaining between them. CDR1 is MNHEY, CDR2 SVGAGI, per germline.

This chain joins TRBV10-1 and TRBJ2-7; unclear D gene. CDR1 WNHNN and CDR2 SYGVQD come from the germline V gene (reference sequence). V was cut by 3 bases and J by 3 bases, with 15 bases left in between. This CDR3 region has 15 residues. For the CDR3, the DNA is TGCGCCAGCAGTGAAGGTCTGCCCGGTCGCTACGAGCAGTACTTC. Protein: CASSEGLPGRYEQYF.

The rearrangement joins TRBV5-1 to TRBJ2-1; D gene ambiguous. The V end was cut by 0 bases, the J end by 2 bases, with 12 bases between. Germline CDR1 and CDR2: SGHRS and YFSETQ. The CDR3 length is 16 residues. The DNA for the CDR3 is TGCGCCAGCAGCTTGGCTCCGGGCGGAACCTACAATGAGCAGTTCTTC. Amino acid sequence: CASSLAPGGTYNEQFF.